This T cell receptor (beta chain) came from a study of cytomegalovirus exposure and HLA in healthy donors. TCRdb keeps only in-frame clones here, not all; method: immunoSEQ multiplex PCR. The sample contains 250,000 or so clones, about 90% of which appear only once. This CDR3 has 16 residues. Germline assignment: CDR1 MNHEY and CDR2 SVGAGI. V lost 0 bases, J lost 0 bases, and 9 bases lay in between. In regard to this clone: Its antigen remains unidentified.

Study-level results: The authors enumerated over 150 TCR beta chains as linked to cytomegalovirus. The tendency of first-cohort TCR clusters to co-occur in the roughly 130 validation repertoires emerged from a later analysis. Rare TCR sequences dominated, though some public TCRs recurred in many donors.

The TCR originated in a man younger than 35 in good health and CMV-seropositive. Sequencing was carried out using PBMCs. The J gene is TRBJ1-3, the V gene TRBV6-5; the D is unclear. Here the CDR3 reads CASSYSVGSSGNTIYF. The CDR3 bases are TGTGCCAGCAGTTACTCGGTGGGTTCCTCTGGAAACACCATATATTTT.